The 11 T cell receptor beta chains in this list originate from one sample, sequenced in a study of sequential checkpoint blockade in melanoma. Here immunoSEQ multiplex PCR was the method, and the copy in TCRdb shows in-frame clones only, minus some. There are more than 9,500 clones in the sample; roughly four fifths occur only once, and about 17% lies in the top ten. Documented treatment: randomized to nivolumab then ipilimumab (arm A) or the reverse (arm B). The sequenced sample was CD8+ T cells sorted from blood (inferred from file names), obtained from a patient given nivolumab and ipilimumab in sequence. The receptors stem from a human donor with melanoma.

The chain links TRBV9 to TRBJ2-1; 8 nucleotides agree with TRBD1. V shed 3 bases and J 2 bases; nucleotides not matched to a gene: 13. Per germline, CDR1 SGDLS and CDR2 YYNGEE. The CDR3 spans 18 residues. The CDR3 loop reads CASSASTTGGRTYNEQFF. In nucleotides, the CDR3 is TGTGCCAGCAGCGCCTCCACAACAGGGGGTCGAACCTACAATGAGCAGTTCTTC.

This clone was counted only a few times. The J gene is TRBJ2-1, the V gene TRBV5-4; the match to TRBD2 covers 15 bases. The ends lost 2 bases at V and 3 bases at J; junction bases unmatched: 6. In germline, CDR1 is SGHNT, CDR2 YYREEE (reference sequence). The CDR3 has 18 residues. CDR3 amino acids: CASSFGLAGGPGYNEQFF. For the CDR3, the DNA is TGTGCCAGCAGCTTTGGACTAGCGGGAGGGCCGGGCTACAATGAGCAGTTCTTC. The full variable domain, with the rest looked up from reference TRBV5-4 and TRBJ2-1, is ETGVTQSPTHLIKTRGQQVTLRCSSQSGHNTVSWYQQALGQGPQFIFQYYREEENGRGNFPPRFSGLQFPNYSSELNVNALELDDSALYLCASSFGLAGGPGYNEQFFGPGTRLTVL.

The rearrangement joins TRBV5-6 to TRBJ2-2; tentatively, D is TRBD2 (7 bases). Trimming left V 4 bases short and J 4 bases short, with 17 bases between. CDR1 and CDR2 (germline): SGHDT, YYEEEE. The CDR3 contains 16 residues. CDR3 in amino acids: CASSGGGGQVTGELFF. The CDR3 DNA sequence: TGTGCCAGCAGCGGCGGCGGGGGCCAGGTCACCGGGGAGCTGTTTTTT.

The chain recombines TRBV19 with TRBJ2-7; D uncertain. Between the trimmed V and J ends, which lost 6 bases and 1 base, there was a span of 13 bases. The germline V gene has CDR1 LNHDA and CDR2 SQIVND (reference sequence). The length of the CDR3 is 14 residues. In DNA, the CDR3 is TGTGCCAGTAGGTCGACGGGTATGTCCTACGAGCAGTACTTC. This encodes CASRSTGMSYEQYF.

The genes are TRBV27 and TRBJ1-2; a weak D match, TRBD1 (6 bases). Trimming left V 5 bases short and J 6 bases short, with 16 bases between. Germline-derived CDR1 and CDR2 are MNHEY and SMNVEV (reference sequence). This CDR3 has 14 residues. In DNA, the CDR3 is TGTGCCAGCAGTGACCCAACAGGGTTTGATGGCTACACCTTC. Its translation: CASSDPTGFDGYTF.

This clone has more than one count but fewer than ten. The V gene is TRBV13, the J gene TRBJ2-7; TRBD2 might be the D (5 bases). Trimming took off 3 bases at V and 3 bases at J, with 9 bases between the two ends. There are 13 residues in the CDR3. In germline, CDR1 is PRHDT, CDR2 FYEKMQ (reference sequence). The CDR3 here is CASSFGGHYEQYF. CDR3 nucleotides: TGTGCCAGCAGCTTCGGCGGGCACTACGAGCAGTACTTC.

Only one count was recorded for this clone. The gene calls are TRBV13 and TRBJ2-1; 11 nucleotides align to TRBD2. V dropped 5 bases and J dropped 4; count of bases not matched to a gene: 4. CDR1 and CDR2 from the germline V gene are PRHDT and FYEKMQ (reference sequence). The CDR3 loop spans 15 amino acids. The CDR3 is CASSATSGGYNEQFF. In nucleotides, the CDR3 is TGTGCCAGCAGCGCTACTAGCGGGGGTTACAATGAGCAGTTCTTC.

V is TRBV2 and J is TRBJ2-7, with 7 bases fitting TRBD2. The CDR3 length is 12 residues. The trim removed 8 bases at V and 0 bases at J, leaving 1 base unmatched. The germline V gene has CDR1 SNHLY and CDR2 FYNNEI. CDR3 DNA: TGTGCCAGCCGGACTAGCTCCTACGAGCAGTACTTC. Translated, it gives CASRTSSYEQYF.

This chain joins TRBV9 and TRBJ2-1, with TRBD2 as a possible D gene (7 bases). The CDR3 has 15 residues. The germline CDR1 and CDR2 sequences are SGDLS and YYNGEE. Deletions cut 3 bases from V and 4 bases from J, with 14 bases between. DNA for the CDR3: TGTGCCAGCAGCGCCTCGGGGGGCCAGTACAATGAGCAGTTCTTC. It translates to CASSASGGQYNEQFF.

The chain links TRBV5-6 to TRBJ2-5; possible D gene TRBD2, 6 bases. Germline V CDR1 and CDR2: SGHDT, YYEEEE. The CDR3 is 13 residues long. V was cut by 2 bases and J by 4 bases, with 9 bases left in between. DNA for the CDR3: TGTGCCAGCAGCTTAGAAGCGGGAGAGACCCAGTACTTC. Translating gives CASSLEAGETQYF.

The chain uses TRBV15 and TRBJ1-3, with 10 nucleotides matching TRBD1. CDR3 size: 14 residues. The V gene's germline CDR1 is LNHNV and CDR2 YYDKDF (reference sequence). The V segment lost 6 bases and the J segment 6 bases; nucleotides outside the gene matches: 5. CDR3 sequence (DNA): TGTGCCACCAGTTTTGGGACAGGGGAAAACACCATATATTTT. It specifies CATSFGTGENTIYF.